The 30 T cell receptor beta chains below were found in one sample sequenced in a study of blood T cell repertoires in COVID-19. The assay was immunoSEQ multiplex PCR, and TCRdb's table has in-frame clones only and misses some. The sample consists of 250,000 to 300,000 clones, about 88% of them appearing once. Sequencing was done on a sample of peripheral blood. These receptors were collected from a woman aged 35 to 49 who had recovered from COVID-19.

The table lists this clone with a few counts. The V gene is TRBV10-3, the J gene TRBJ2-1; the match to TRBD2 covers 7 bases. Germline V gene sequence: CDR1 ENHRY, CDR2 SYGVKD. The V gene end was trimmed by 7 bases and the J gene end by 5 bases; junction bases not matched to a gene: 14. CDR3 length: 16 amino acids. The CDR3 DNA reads TGTGCCATCACCACTTCGAGCGGGAAGACCGACAATGAGCAGTTCTTC. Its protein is CAITTSSGKTDNEQFF.

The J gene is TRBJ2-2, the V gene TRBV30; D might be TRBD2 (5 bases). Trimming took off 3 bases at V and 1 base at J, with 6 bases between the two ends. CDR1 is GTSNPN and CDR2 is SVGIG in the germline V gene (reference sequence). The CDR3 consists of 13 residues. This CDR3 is CAWSGLNTGELFF. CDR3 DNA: TGTGCCTGGAGCGGACTGAACACCGGGGAGCTGTTTTTT. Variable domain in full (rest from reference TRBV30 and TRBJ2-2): SQTIHQWPATLVQPVGSPLSLECTVEGTSNPNLYWYRQAAGRGLQLLFYSVGIGQISSEVPQNLSASRPQDRQFILSSKKLLLSDSGFYLCAWSGLNTGELFFGEGSRLTVL.

CDR3 sequence: CASSLGTGEITGELFF. The CDR3 DNA follows: TGTGCCAGCTCACTCGGGACAGGAGAAATCACCGGGGAGCTGTTTTTT. This chain joins TRBV18 and TRBJ2-2; the match to TRBD1 covers 8 bases. The CDR3 has 16 residues. Germline assignment: CDR1 KGHSH and CDR2 LQKENI. Trimming cost V 4 bases and J 4 bases; bases outside gene matches: 8.

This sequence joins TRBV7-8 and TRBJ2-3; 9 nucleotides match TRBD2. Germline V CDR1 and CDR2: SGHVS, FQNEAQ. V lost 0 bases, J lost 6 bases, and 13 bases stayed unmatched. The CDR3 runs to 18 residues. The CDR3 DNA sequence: TGTGCCAGCAGCTTAGCGGGGTCGGGACTAGCCGCGGTGGATACGCAGTATTTT. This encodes CASSLAGSGLAAVDTQYF. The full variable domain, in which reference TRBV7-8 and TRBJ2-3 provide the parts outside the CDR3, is GAGVSQSPRYKVAKRGQDVALRCDPISGHVSLFWYQQALGQGPEFLTYFQNEAQLDKSGLPSDRFFAERPEGSVSTLKIQRTQQEDSAVYLCASSLAGSGLAAVDTQYFGPGTRLTVL.

The CDR3 loop is CASSIGGDRGDQPQHF. In nucleotides, the CDR3 is TGTGCCAGTAGTATAGGTGGGGACAGGGGTGATCAGCCCCAGCATTTT. The J gene is TRBJ1-5, the V gene TRBV19; 10 bases are shared with TRBD1. CDR3 length equals 16 residues. Germline lookup yields CDR1 LNHDA and CDR2 SQIVND (reference sequence). V was clipped by 1 base and J by 5 bases; unmatched bases: 5.

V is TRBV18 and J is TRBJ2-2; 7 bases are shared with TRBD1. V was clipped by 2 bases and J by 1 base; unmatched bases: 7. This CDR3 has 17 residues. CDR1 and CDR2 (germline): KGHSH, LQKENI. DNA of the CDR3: TGTGCCAGCTCACCATTGGGACAGCTAGTGAACACCGGGGAGCTGTTTTTT. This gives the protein CASSPLGQLVNTGELFF.

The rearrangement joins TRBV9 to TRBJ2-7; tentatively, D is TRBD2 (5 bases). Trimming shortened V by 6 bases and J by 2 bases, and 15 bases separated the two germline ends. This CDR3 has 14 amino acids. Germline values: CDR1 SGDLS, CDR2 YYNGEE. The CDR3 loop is CASTVSRGPYEQYF. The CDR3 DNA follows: TGTGCCAGCACGGTCAGCCGGGGTCCCTACGAGCAGTACTTC.

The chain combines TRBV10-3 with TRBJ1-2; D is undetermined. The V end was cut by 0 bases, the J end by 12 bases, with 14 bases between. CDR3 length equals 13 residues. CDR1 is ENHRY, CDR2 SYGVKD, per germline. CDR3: CAISESEGADHTF. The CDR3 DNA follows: TGTGCCATCAGTGAGTCGGAGGGCGCGGACCACACCTTC.

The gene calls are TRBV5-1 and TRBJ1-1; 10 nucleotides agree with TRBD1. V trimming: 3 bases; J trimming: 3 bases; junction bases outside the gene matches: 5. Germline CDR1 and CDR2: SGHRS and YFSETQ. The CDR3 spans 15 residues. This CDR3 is CASSYAGTGDTEAFF. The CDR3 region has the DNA TGCGCCAGCAGCTATGCCGGGACAGGGGACACTGAAGCTTTCTTT.

CDR3 loop: CASSSGLVREQYV. CDR3 nucleotide sequence: TGTGCCAGCAGTTCAGGACTAGTCCGCGAGCAGTACGTC. The chain has TRBV6-2 or TRBV6-3 and TRBJ2-7; 7 positions agree with TRBD2. CDR3 length: 13 amino acids. V lost 4 bases and J lost 6; bases outside the gene matches: 6. Germline V gene sequence: CDR1 MNHEY, CDR2 SVGEGT.

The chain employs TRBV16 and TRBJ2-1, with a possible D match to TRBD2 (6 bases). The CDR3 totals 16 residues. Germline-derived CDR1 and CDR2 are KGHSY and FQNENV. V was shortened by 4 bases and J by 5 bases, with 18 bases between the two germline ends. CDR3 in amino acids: CASSPRTGWGDNEQFF. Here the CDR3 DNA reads TGTGCCAGCAGCCCCCGGACCGGTTGGGGGGACAATGAGCAGTTCTTC.

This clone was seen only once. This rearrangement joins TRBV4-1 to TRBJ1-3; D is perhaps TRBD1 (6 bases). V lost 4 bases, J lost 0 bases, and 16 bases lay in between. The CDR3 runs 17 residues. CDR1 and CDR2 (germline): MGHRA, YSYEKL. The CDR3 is CASSRKQGLSSGNTIYF. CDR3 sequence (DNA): TGCGCCAGCAGCCGAAAACAGGGTTTATCCTCTGGAAACACCATATATTTT.

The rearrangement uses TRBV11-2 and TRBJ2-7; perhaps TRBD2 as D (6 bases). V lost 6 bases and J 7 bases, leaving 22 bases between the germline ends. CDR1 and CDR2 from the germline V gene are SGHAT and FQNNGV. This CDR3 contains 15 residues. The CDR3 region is CASRFPGRGIWEQYF. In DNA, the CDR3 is TGTGCCAGCAGATTCCCGGGACGGGGGATTTGGGAGCAGTACTTC.

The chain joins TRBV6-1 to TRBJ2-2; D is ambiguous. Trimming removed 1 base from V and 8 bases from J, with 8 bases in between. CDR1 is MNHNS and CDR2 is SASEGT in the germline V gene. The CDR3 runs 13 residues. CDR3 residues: CASSEEVRGELFF. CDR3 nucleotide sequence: TGTGCCAGCAGTGAAGAAGTGAGAGGGGAGCTGTTTTTT.

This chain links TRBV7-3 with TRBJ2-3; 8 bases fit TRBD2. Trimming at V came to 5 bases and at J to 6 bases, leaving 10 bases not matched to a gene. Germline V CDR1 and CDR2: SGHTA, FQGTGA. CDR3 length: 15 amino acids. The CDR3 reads CASSPRGGPPDTQYF. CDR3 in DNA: TGTGCCAGCAGCCCCCGGGGGGGGCCCCCGGATACGCAGTATTTT.

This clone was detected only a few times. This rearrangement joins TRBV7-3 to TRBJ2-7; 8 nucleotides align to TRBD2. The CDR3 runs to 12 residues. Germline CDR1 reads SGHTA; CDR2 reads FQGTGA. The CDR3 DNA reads TGTCAAAAGCCAGTAGCGGGGCCCGAGCAGTACTTC. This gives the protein CQKPVAGPEQYF.

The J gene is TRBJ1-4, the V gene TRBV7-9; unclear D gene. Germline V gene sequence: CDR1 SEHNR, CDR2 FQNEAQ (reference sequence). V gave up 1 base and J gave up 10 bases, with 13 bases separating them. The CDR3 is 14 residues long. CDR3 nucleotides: TGTGCCAGCAGCTTAGGGCAGGCCCCCGGAAAACTGTTTTTT. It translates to CASSLGQAPGKLFF.

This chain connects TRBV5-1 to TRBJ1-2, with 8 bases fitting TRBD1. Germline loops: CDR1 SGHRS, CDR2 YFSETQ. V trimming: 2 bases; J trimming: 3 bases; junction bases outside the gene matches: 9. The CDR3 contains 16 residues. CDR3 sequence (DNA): TGCGCCAGCAGCTTACACAACAGACAGGGGTACTATGGCTACACCTTC. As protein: CASSLHNRQGYYGYTF.

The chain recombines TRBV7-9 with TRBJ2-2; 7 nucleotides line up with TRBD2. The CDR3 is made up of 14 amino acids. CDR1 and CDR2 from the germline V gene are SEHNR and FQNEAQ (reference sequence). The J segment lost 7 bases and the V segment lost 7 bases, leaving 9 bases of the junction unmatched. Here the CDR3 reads CASTKQAGVGELFF. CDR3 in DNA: TGTGCCAGCACCAAGCAGGCGGGAGTCGGGGAGCTGTTTTTT.

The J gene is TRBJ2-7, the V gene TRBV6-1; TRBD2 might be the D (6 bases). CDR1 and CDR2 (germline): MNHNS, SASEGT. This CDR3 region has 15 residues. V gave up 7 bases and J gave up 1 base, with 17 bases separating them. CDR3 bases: TGTGCCAGCAAAACTCGGGGAGGAATTTCCTACGAGCAGTACTTC. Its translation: CASKTRGGISYEQYF.

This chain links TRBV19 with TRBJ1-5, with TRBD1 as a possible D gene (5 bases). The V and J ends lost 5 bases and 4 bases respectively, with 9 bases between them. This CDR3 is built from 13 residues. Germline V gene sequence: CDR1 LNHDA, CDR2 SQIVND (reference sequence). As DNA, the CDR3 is TGTGCCAGTAGTCCGGACATTAATCAGCCCCAGCATTTT. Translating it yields CASSPDINQPQHF.

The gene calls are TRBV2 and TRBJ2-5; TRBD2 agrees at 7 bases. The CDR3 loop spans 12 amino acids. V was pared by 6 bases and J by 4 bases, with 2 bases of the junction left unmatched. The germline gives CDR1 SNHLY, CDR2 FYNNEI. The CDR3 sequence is CASSVAGETQYF. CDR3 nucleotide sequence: TGTGCCAGCAGCGTAGCGGGAGAGACCCAGTACTTC.

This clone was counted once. The CDR3 DNA follows: TGTGCCAGCAGTTTATGGGACAGCCAAGAGACCCAGTACTTC. Encoded protein: CASSLWDSQETQYF. This chain links TRBV28 with TRBJ2-5; TRBD1 is a possible D gene (6 bases). The germline V gene encodes CDR1 MDHEN and CDR2 SYDVKM. The V end was cut by 0 bases, the J end by 1 base, with 6 bases between. CDR3 length equals 14 residues.

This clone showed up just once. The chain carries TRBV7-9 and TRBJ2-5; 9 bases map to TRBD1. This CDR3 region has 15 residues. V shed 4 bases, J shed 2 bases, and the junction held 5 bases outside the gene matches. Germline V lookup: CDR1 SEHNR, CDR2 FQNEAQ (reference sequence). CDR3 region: CASSSKGTGQETQYF. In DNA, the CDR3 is TGTGCCAGCAGCTCCAAGGGGACAGGGCAAGAGACCCAGTACTTC.

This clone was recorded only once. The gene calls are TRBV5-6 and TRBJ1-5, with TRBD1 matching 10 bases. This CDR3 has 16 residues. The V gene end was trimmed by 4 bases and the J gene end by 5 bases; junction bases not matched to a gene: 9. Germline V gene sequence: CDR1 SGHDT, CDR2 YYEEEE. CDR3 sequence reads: CASSRDRGSRDQPQHF. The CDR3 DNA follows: TGTGCCAGCAGCCGGGACAGGGGCTCACGGGATCAGCCCCAGCATTTT. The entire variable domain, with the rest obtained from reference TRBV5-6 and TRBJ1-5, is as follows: DAGVTQSPTHLIKTRGQQVTLRCSPKSGHDTVSWYQQALGQGPQFIFQYYEEEERQRGNFPDRFSGHQFPNYSSELNVNALLLGDSALYLCASSRDRGSRDQPQHFGDGTRLSIL.

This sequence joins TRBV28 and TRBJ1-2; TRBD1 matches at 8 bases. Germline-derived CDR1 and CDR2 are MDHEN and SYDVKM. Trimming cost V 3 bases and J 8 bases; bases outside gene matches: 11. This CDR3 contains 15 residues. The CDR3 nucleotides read TGTGCCAGCAGTTTTGGGGACCCAGACAGGGGCGGCTACACCTTC. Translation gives CASSFGDPDRGGYTF.

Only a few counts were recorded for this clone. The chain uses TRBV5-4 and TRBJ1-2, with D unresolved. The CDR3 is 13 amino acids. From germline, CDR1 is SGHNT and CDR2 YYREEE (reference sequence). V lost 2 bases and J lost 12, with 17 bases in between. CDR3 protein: CASSFRHISDHTF. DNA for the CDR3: TGTGCCAGCAGCTTTCGACACATTTCTGACCACACCTTC.

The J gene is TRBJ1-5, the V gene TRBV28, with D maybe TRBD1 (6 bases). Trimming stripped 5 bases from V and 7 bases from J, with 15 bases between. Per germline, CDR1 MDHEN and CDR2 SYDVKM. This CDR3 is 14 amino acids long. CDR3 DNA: TGTGCCAGCAGTGTATTACAGGGTACGCAGCCCCAGCATTTT. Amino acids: CASSVLQGTQPQHF.

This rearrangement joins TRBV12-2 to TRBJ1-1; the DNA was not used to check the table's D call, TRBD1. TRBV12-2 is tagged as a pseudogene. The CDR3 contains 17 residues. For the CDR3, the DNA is TGTGCAAGTCGCTTAGTACCATTCGTGGGGGCGAACACTGAAGCTTTCTTT. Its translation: CASRLVPFVGANTEAFF.

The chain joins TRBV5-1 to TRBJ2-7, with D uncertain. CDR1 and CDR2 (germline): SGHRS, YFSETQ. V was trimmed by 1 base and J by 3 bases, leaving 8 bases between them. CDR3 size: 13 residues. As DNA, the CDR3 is TGCGCCAGCAGCTTGCTTGGAGACTACGAGCAGTACTTC. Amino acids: CASSLLGDYEQYF.